The 30 T cell receptor beta chains reported below all come from one sample, sequenced in a study of cytomegalovirus exposure and HLA in healthy donors. Primers: 60 Vbeta forward and 13 Jbeta reverse. The protocol was immunoSEQ multiplex PCR, while the TCRdb copy is restricted to in-frame clones and leaves out a portion. The repertoire holds more than 85,000 clones, with less than 85% as singletons. Sequencing was carried out using PBMCs. The receptor source for this set is a man in his forties in good health and CMV-seropositive.

This sequence joins TRBV19 and TRBJ1-2, with a tentative D call TRBD1 (5 bases). CDR3 length equals 15 residues. Trimming removed 2 bases from V and 5 bases from J, with 15 bases in between. Germline-derived CDR1 and CDR2 are LNHDA and SQIVND (reference sequence). CDR3 DNA sequence: TGTGCCAGTAGTATAAACGGCAGGGAGGGTTATGGCTACACCTTC. It codes for CASSINGREGYGYTF.

This rearrangement joins TRBV7-2 to TRBJ2-3; D might be TRBD2 (5 bases). There are 15 residues in the CDR3. Trimming cost V 1 base and J 0 bases, with 8 bases left between them. Germline CDR1 reads SGHTA; CDR2 reads FQGNSA. DNA for the CDR3: TGTGCCAGCAGCTTAGACGGCGGGAGCACAGATACGCAGTATTTT. Translation gives CASSLDGGSTDTQYF.

This clone appeared once. The identical CDR3 is also encoded by other nucleotide sequences in the sample. The chain carries TRBV10-3 and TRBJ2-3, with TRBD2 matching over 12 bases. Trimming at V came to 6 bases and at J to 5 bases, leaving 3 bases not matched to a gene. The germline V gene has CDR1 ENHRY and CDR2 SYGVKD. This CDR3 region has 14 residues. The DNA of the CDR3 is TGTGCCATCAGCCCGGGACTAGCGGGAGATACGCAGTATTTT. Translation gives CAISPGLAGDTQYF.

The genes are TRBV19 and TRBJ1-3, with TRBD1 as a possible D gene (5 bases). In germline, CDR1 is LNHDA, CDR2 SQIVND (reference sequence). CDR3 length equals 13 residues. Trimming removed 5 bases at V and 8 bases at J, with 13 bases between. CDR3 amino acids: CASSQGVRDTIYF. DNA of the CDR3: TGTGCCAGTAGTCAAGGGGTACGGGACACCATATATTTT.

This clone was seen only once. V usage is TRBV28 and J usage is TRBJ1-5; D not certain. This CDR3 is built from 13 residues. V lost 6 bases, J lost 7 bases, and 13 bases lay in between. CDR1 is MDHEN and CDR2 is SYDVKM in the germline V gene. CDR3 region: CASRYVGRQPQHF. CDR3 nucleotides: TGTGCCAGCAGGTACGTGGGGAGACAGCCCCAGCATTTT.

Concerning this clone: The junction and the germline gene differ at one end; a read error may be behind it. This sequence joins TRBV7-9 and TRBJ1-2, with D perhaps matching TRBD1 (6 bases). The CDR3 is 16 amino acids. The germline V gene encodes CDR1 SEHNR and CDR2 FQNEAQ (reference sequence). CDR3 sequence (DNA): TGTTCCAGCAGCCCTTGGGACATGGAGACTAACTATGGCTACACCTTC. This sequence encodes CSSSPWDMETNYGYTF.

The rearrangement joins TRBV7-9 to TRBJ1-6, with 7 positions matching TRBD1. Unmatched junction bases numbered 5, after V lost 2 bases and J lost 7 bases. Germline loops: CDR1 SEHNR, CDR2 FQNEAQ (reference sequence). The CDR3 totals 15 residues. The CDR3 loop reads CASSLFQGVNSPLHF. CDR3 nucleotide sequence: TGTGCCAGCAGCTTATTCCAGGGGGTGAATTCACCCCTCCACTTT. Variable domain in full (rest from reference TRBV7-9 and TRBJ1-6): DTGVSQNPRHKITKRGQNVTFRCDPISEHNRLYWYRQTLGQGPEFLTYFQNEAQLEKSRLLSDRFSAERPKGSFSTLEIQRTEQGDSAMYLCASSLFQGVNSPLHFGNGTRLTVT.

The chain uses TRBV2 and TRBJ2-7; TRBD2 matches at 14 bases. Germline V gene data show CDR1 as SNHLY and CDR2 as FYNNEI. CDR3 length equals 15 residues. The V segment lost 6 bases and the J segment 6 bases; nucleotides outside the gene matches: 7. CDR3 sequence: CASRAGTSGGSEQYF. The CDR3 DNA follows: TGTGCCAGCAGGGCCGGGACTAGCGGGGGTTCCGAGCAGTACTTC.

The gene calls are TRBV10-3 and TRBJ2-3, with D tentatively TRBD1 (5 bases). The germline V gene encodes CDR1 ENHRY and CDR2 SYGVKD. With 7 bases removed from V and 6 bases from J, the gap between germline ends came to 14 bases. This CDR3 has 13 residues. CDR3 amino acids: CAINRQGRDTQYF. The CDR3 nucleotides are TGTGCCATCAATCGGCAGGGTCGCGATACGCAGTATTTT.

Remarks on this clone: The same CDR3 can be traced to other DNA sequences in this sample. The DNA for the CDR3 is TGTGCCAGCAGCTTGGGACTAGCCGCAGATACGCAGTATTTT. It is translated as CASSLGLAADTQYF. The gene calls are TRBV7-2 and TRBJ2-3, with 9 bases lining up with TRBD2. Trimming removed 3 bases from V and 4 bases from J; junction bases left unmatched: 2. Germline V gives CDR1 SGHTA, CDR2 FQGNSA. CDR3 length: 14 amino acids.

In this sample, this clone turned up a few times. The likely explanation is a read error, given a far larger clone one base away. The chain couples TRBV7-9 to TRBJ2-7; possibly TRBD2 for D (7 bases). V lost 5 bases and J 2 bases, leaving 13 bases between the germline ends. Germline V gives CDR1 SEHNR, CDR2 FQNEAQ (reference sequence). The CDR3 spans 14 residues. This CDR3 reads CASSGEGGPYEQYF. The CDR3 DNA reads TGTGCCAGCAGCGGGGAGGGGGGGCCCTACGAGCAGTACTTC. Looking up the rest from reference TRBV7-9 and TRBJ2-7 gives the full variable domain: DTGVSQNPRHKITKRGQNVTFRCDPISEHNRLYWYRQTLGQGPEFLTYFQNEAQLEKSRLLSDRFSAERPKGSFSTLEIQRTEQGDSAMYLCASSGEGGPYEQYFGPGTRLTVT.

V is TRBV7-2 and J is TRBJ1-4; 8 nucleotides align to TRBD1. In germline, CDR1 is SGHTA, CDR2 FQGNSA. Unmatched junction bases numbered 0, after V lost 1 base and J lost 5 bases. The CDR3 has 14 amino acids. In DNA, the CDR3 is TGTGCCAGCAGCTTAGGGACAGGGAATGAAAAACTGTTTTTT. Translating gives CASSLGTGNEKLFF.

The chain combines TRBV19 with TRBJ2-3, with 12 bases aligning to TRBD2. The germline gives CDR1 LNHDA, CDR2 SQIVND (reference sequence). With V trimmed by 3 bases and J by 4 bases, 2 bases remained unmatched. The CDR3 has 15 residues. CDR3 sequence (DNA): TGTGCCAGTAGTATGACTAGCGGGGGCCCAGATACGCAGTATTTT. Amino acid sequence: CASSMTSGGPDTQYF.

The chain uses TRBV6-1 and TRBJ2-6; 9 positions agree with TRBD1. The germline V gene has CDR1 MNHNS and CDR2 SASEGT. Unmatched junction bases numbered 4, after V lost 8 bases and J lost 2 bases. The CDR3 length is 15 residues. The CDR3 DNA reads TGTGCCAGCGGGGGACAGGGTGCTGGGGCCAACGTCCTGACTTTC. This gives the protein CASGGQGAGANVLTF.

This clone was seen more than once but under ten times. This chain connects TRBV6-1 to TRBJ2-1; 7 bases line up with TRBD1. Germline V CDR1 and CDR2: MNHNS, SASEGT. This CDR3 region has 15 residues. V was pared by 4 bases and J by 5 bases, with 8 bases of the junction left unmatched. Here the CDR3 reads CASSAGTAGHNEQFF. CDR3 DNA sequence: TGTGCCAGCAGTGCCGGGACAGCCGGCCACAATGAGCAGTTCTTC.

V is TRBV19 and J is TRBJ1-4; D is ambiguous. CDR1 and CDR2 (germline): LNHDA, SQIVND (reference sequence). Trimming removed 0 bases from V and 4 bases from J, with 12 bases in between. The CDR3 contains 16 residues. The CDR3 nucleotides read TGTGCCAGTAGTATAGACGATGAGGTGCTTAATGAAAAACTGTTTTTT. This translates into CASSIDDEVLNEKLFF.

V gene TRBV7-9 combines with J gene TRBJ2-1; D ambiguous. Germline assignment: CDR1 SEHNR and CDR2 FQNEAQ (reference sequence). Trimming pared 1 base from V and 6 bases from J, leaving 13 bases between. The CDR3 covers 15 residues. The CDR3 here is CASSLVPTYPNEQFF. CDR3 coding DNA: TGTGCCAGCAGCTTAGTTCCCACTTACCCCAATGAGCAGTTCTTC.

The chain has TRBV10-3 and TRBJ2-1; TRBD2 matches 10 bases. CDR1 is ENHRY and CDR2 is SYGVKD in the germline V gene. The trim removed 2 bases at V and 0 bases at J, leaving 7 bases unmatched. The CDR3 totals 18 residues. The DNA of the CDR3 is TGTGCCATCAGTGAGATAGAGCGGGGGGGCAGCTCCTACAATGAGCAGTTCTTC. Its protein is CAISEIERGGSSYNEQFF.

The rearrangement links TRBV5-6 to TRBJ2-3; 9 positions match TRBD1. The V gene end was trimmed by 4 bases and the J gene end by 2 bases; junction bases not matched to a gene: 5. Germline CDR1 is SGHDT and CDR2 is YYEEEE. The CDR3 is 15 residues long. CDR3 amino acids: CASSPGTGITDTQYF. The CDR3 coding sequence is TGTGCCAGCAGCCCCGGGACAGGGATCACAGATACGCAGTATTTT.

The gene calls are TRBV14 and TRBJ2-1; 7 bases are a match to TRBD2. The CDR3 runs 16 residues. Germline trimming cut 1 base from V and 1 base from J; bases unmatched to any gene: 4. Germline V gene sequence: CDR1 SGHDN, CDR2 FVKESK. DNA of the CDR3: TGTGCCAGCAGCCAAGTGGGACTATCATCCTACAATGAGCAGTTCTTC. It translates to CASSQVGLSSYNEQFF.

The chain links TRBV12-5 to TRBJ2-3, with D perhaps matching TRBD2 (6 bases). V shed 4 bases and J shed 5 bases, with 13 bases lying between them. Germline CDR1 reads LGHNT; CDR2 reads FRNRAP. The CDR3 sequence is 14 residues long. Here the CDR3 reads CASGSGAWEDTQYF. The CDR3 DNA reads TGTGCTAGTGGTTCGGGAGCTTGGGAAGATACGCAGTATTTT.

CDR3: CASSASQGSGELFF. The CDR3 DNA reads as TGTGCCAGCTCCGCCTCACAGGGGAGCGGGGAGCTGTTTTTT. V usage is TRBV18 and J usage is TRBJ2-2; 7 bases are shared with TRBD1. This CDR3 is built from 14 residues. Germline CDR1 is KGHSH and CDR2 is LQKENI. Trimming at V came to 6 bases and at J to 7 bases, leaving 8 bases not matched to a gene.

V is TRBV6-1 and J is TRBJ2-2, with unresolved D. Germline V gives CDR1 MNHNS, CDR2 SASEGT. Trimming took off 7 bases at V and 4 bases at J, with 10 bases between the two ends. CDR3 length: 13 amino acids. Here the CDR3 reads CASIPVRTGELFF. Written as DNA, the CDR3 is TGTGCCAGCATTCCCGTCCGCACCGGGGAGCTGTTTTTT.

This rearrangement joins TRBV5-4 to TRBJ1-2, with 7 bases that match TRBD1. Germline CDR1 and CDR2: SGHNT and YYREEE (reference sequence). The CDR3 has 15 amino acids. After removal of 0 bases from V and 2 bases from J, the junction contained 4 bases not matched to a gene. The DNA of the CDR3 is TGTGCCAGCAGCTTGGGTAGGGGGCAGAACTATGGCTACACCTTC. The encoded protein is CASSLGRGQNYGYTF.

This clone was counted a few times. The V and J genes are TRBV9 and TRBJ2-2; 10 bases map to TRBD1. V lost 3 bases to trimming and J lost 7 bases; unmatched junction nucleotides: 6. The CDR3 sequence is 15 residues long. Germline values: CDR1 SGDLS, CDR2 YYNGEE. In nucleotides, the CDR3 is TGTGCCAGCAGCGCCCGGGACAGGGGTAACGGGGAGCTGTTTTTT. Translating gives CASSARDRGNGELFF.

The chain couples TRBV19 to TRBJ2-2; the match to TRBD1 covers 9 bases. The CDR3 consists of 17 residues. Germline lookup yields CDR1 LNHDA and CDR2 SQIVND (reference sequence). V shed 1 base, J shed 5 bases, and the junction held 8 bases outside the gene matches. The CDR3 spells CASSIGPGQGRTGELFF. CDR3 in DNA: TGTGCCAGTAGTATAGGTCCGGGACAGGGAAGGACCGGGGAGCTGTTTTTT.

This clone was observed a single time. This chain joins TRBV9 and TRBJ2-4; 8 bases fit TRBD2. The J segment lost 0 bases and the V segment lost 3 bases, leaving 5 bases of the junction unmatched. The germline V gene has CDR1 SGDLS and CDR2 YYNGEE. CDR3 size: 16 residues. CDR3 in DNA: TGTGCCAGCAGCGGTAGCGGGACCTTAGCCAAAAACATTCAGTACTTC. Translation: CASSGSGTLAKNIQYF.

The chain couples TRBV4-3 to TRBJ2-5; the D is unclear. The J call could be wrong; TRBJ2-7 is a better fit for the DNA end. This CDR3 comprises 14 residues. Germline V CDR1 and CDR2: LGHNA, YSLEER. In nucleotides, the CDR3 is TGCGCCAGCAGCCAAGAAATGGTAGCCTACGAGCAGTACTTC. Translated, it gives CASSQEMVAYEQYF.

The chain couples TRBV27 to TRBJ2-7; 11 bases are a match to TRBD1. Germline CDR1 and CDR2: MNHEY and SMNVEV (reference sequence). This CDR3 contains 14 residues. The ends lost 5 bases at V and 1 base at J; junction bases unmatched: 1. Written as DNA, the CDR3 is TGTGCCAGCAGTGGACAGGGGGCTTCCTACGAGCAGTACTTC. Amino acid sequence: CASSGQGASYEQYF.

The chain uses TRBV6-6 and TRBJ1-5; D is perhaps TRBD1 (6 bases). Between the trimmed V and J ends, which lost 6 bases and 3 bases, there was a span of 9 bases. In germline, CDR1 is MNHNY, CDR2 SVGAGI (reference sequence). The CDR3 consists of 13 residues. The DNA for the CDR3 is TGTGCCAGCAGCCGGGACAACAATCAGCCCCAGCATTTT. Its protein is CASSRDNNQPQHF.